The next 20 T cell receptor beta chains were all read from a single sample in a study of T-cell reconstitution after alpha-beta-depleted transplantation in children. Library preparation (for TCRbeta) was performed with unique molecular identifiers. From the PCR reads, TCRdb called clonotypes with MiXCR, one entry per CDR3 protein. This sample has around 200,000 distinct CDR3 sequences, with approximately 15% found just once. The sequences come from PBMCs, mostly from graft donor cells, collected 360 days after TCRalphabeta/CD19-depleted stem cell transplant. All receptors derive from a male patient between 2 and 15 years old who had a stem cell transplant for acute lymphoblastic leukemia, so the T cells may come from the graft donor.

The chain uses TRBV4-2 and TRBJ2-3; D is unresolved. Per germline, CDR1 LGHNA and CDR2 YNFKEQ. This CDR3 has 14 amino acids. V gave up 1 base and J gave up 1 base, with 6 bases separating them. CDR3 sequence: CASSQVSGTDTQYF. Here the CDR3 DNA reads TGTGCCAGCAGCCAAGTATCAGGCACAGATACGCAGTATTTT.

The V and J genes are TRBV12-3 or TRBV12-4 and TRBJ2-3; D ambiguous. The CDR3 extends over 16 amino acids. Between the trimmed V and J ends, which lost 7 bases and 6 bases, there was a span of 23 bases. For the CDR3, the DNA is TGTGCCAGCACACTTAGTTCGTGGGTCGGGTCGGATACGCAGTATTTT. It translates to CASTLSSWVGSDTQYF.

The gene calls are TRBV5-1 and TRBJ2-5, with a possible D match to TRBD1 (5 bases). Trimming pared 3 bases from V and 4 bases from J, leaving 19 bases between. The CDR3 has 16 residues. Germline lookup yields CDR1 SGHRS and CDR2 YFSETQ. CDR3: CASSSRQQSMLETQYF. In DNA, the CDR3 is TGCGCCAGCAGCTCCAGACAGCAGAGCATGTTAGAGACCCAGTACTTC.

This clonotype was seen more than once but under ten times. The chain joins TRBV2 to TRBJ2-7; 8 bases are a match to TRBD2. Germline V gives CDR1 SNHLY, CDR2 FYNNEI. Unmatched junction bases numbered 8, after V lost 6 bases and J lost 1 base. The CDR3 has 15 amino acids. The CDR3 spells CASSDKRGTSYEQYF. For the CDR3, the DNA is TGTGCCAGCAGCGATAAGCGGGGGACTTCCTACGAGCAGTACTTC.

This clonotype occurred a few times. V usage is TRBV9 and J usage is TRBJ2-3, with 11 positions matching TRBD2. This CDR3 region has 16 residues. Germline V CDR1 and CDR2: SGDLS, YYNGEE. V was pared by 2 bases and J by 3 bases, with 5 bases of the junction left unmatched. The CDR3 loop reads CASSVVSGGATDTQYF. The CDR3 DNA reads as TGTGCCAGCAGCGTCGTTAGCGGGGGGGCAACAGATACGCAGTATTTT.

This clonotype turned up a few times. V and J are TRBV11-2 and TRBJ2-7, with D maybe TRBD1 (6 bases). V was cut by 1 base and J by 0 bases, with 16 bases left in between. Germline CDR1 SGHAT, CDR2 FQNNGV. The CDR3 is made up of 17 amino acids. CDR3: CASSLGPVWTVSYEQYF. CDR3 DNA: TGTGCCAGCAGCTTAGGACCCGTGTGGACAGTCTCCTACGAGCAGTACTTC.

This clonotype was observed at least ten times. The V and J genes are TRBV9 and TRBJ2-3; maybe TRBD2 (6 bases). This CDR3 spans 17 amino acids. Trimming took off 6 bases at V and 0 bases at J, with 20 bases between the two ends. CDR1 and CDR2 (germline): SGDLS, YYNGEE. The CDR3 loop reads CASIQPKRVDSTDTQYF. CDR3 DNA sequence: TGTGCCAGCATCCAACCCAAGCGGGTCGATAGCACAGATACGCAGTATTTT.

The rearrangement links TRBV2 to TRBJ1-6; 7 nucleotides line up with TRBD1. J was trimmed by 6 bases and V by 2 bases; bases with no gene match: 4. Germline values: CDR1 SNHLY, CDR2 FYNNEI. The CDR3 contains 15 residues. CDR3 bases: TGTGCCAGCAGTGAACTGACAGGGAGTAATTCACCCCTCCACTTT. This translates into CASSELTGSNSPLHF.

Concerning this clonotype: One end of the junction does not line up with germline, which may come from a read error. For the CDR3, the DNA is TGTACCAGCAGTACCGGGACTAGCGGGGGGGCAGCCTACAATGAGCAGTTCTTC. This codes for CTSSTGTSGGAAYNEQFF. The chain is built from TRBV6-4 and TRBJ2-1; 16 bases line up with TRBD2. Germline-derived CDR1 and CDR2 are MRHNA and SNTAGT. This CDR3 contains 18 residues.

The gene calls are TRBV6-1 and TRBJ1-5; D possibly corresponds to TRBD1 (5 bases). This CDR3 is built from 16 residues. Per germline, CDR1 MNHNS and CDR2 SASEGT. Trimming stripped 5 bases from V and 1 base from J, with 15 bases between. The CDR3: CASSQTPPGSNQPQHF. CDR3 DNA: TGTGCCAGCAGTCAAACCCCCCCAGGGAGCAATCAGCCCCAGCATTTT.

The V and J genes are TRBV10-3 and TRBJ2-3, with TRBD1 as a possible D gene (5 bases). Germline V lookup: CDR1 ENHRY, CDR2 SYGVKD. V lost 3 bases, J lost 6 bases, and 13 bases lay in between. There are 14 residues in the CDR3. DNA for the CDR3: TGTGCCATCAGTGATGGGCAGGGCGAGGATACGCAGTATTTT. This gives the protein CAISDGQGEDTQYF.

This chain joins TRBV7-8 and TRBJ2-7; D not resolved. V gave up 2 bases and J gave up 2 bases, with 10 bases separating them. This CDR3 has 14 residues. Per the germline V gene, CDR1 is SGHVS and CDR2 is FQNEAQ. The CDR3 spells CASSLYAWTYEQYF. The CDR3 region has the DNA TGTGCCAGCAGCTTATATGCCTGGACCTACGAGCAGTACTTC. Using reference TRBV7-8 and TRBJ2-7 for the parts outside the CDR3, the full variable domain is GAGVSQSPRYKVAKRGQDVALRCDPISGHVSLFWYQQALGQGPEFLTYFQNEAQLDKSGLPSDRFFAERPEGSVSTLKIQRTQQEDSAVYLCASSLYAWTYEQYFGPGTRLTVT.

The rearrangement joins TRBV7-9 to TRBJ1-4, with 7 bases identical to TRBD1. This CDR3 region has 14 residues. The V gene's germline CDR1 is SEHNR and CDR2 FQNEAQ (reference sequence). J was trimmed by 6 bases and V by 7 bases; bases with no gene match: 8. CDR3 sequence: CASTRTGGYEKLFF. The CDR3 DNA follows: TGTGCCAGCACCAGGACAGGAGGCTATGAAAAACTGTTTTTT.

The CDR3 reads CATSSTKREAFF. Written as DNA, the CDR3 is TGTGCCACCAGCAGTACTAAGCGTGAAGCTTTCTTT. The rearrangement uses TRBV15 and TRBJ1-1; the D is unclear. The CDR3 runs 12 residues. V gave up 3 bases and J gave up 7 bases, with 9 bases separating them. Germline CDR1 and CDR2: LNHNV and YYDKDF (reference sequence).

This clonotype was seen many times. The rearrangement joins TRBV20-1 to TRBJ2-5; D remains unclear. The CDR3 spans 13 residues. The V end was cut by 0 bases, the J end by 0 bases, with 5 bases between. Germline V gives CDR1 DFQATT, CDR2 SNEGSKA (reference sequence). The CDR3 protein is CSARDNYQETQYF. Here the CDR3 DNA reads TGCAGTGCTAGAGATAACTACCAAGAGACCCAGTACTTC.

The chain recombines TRBV12-3 or TRBV12-4 with TRBJ2-1, with 12 bases identical to TRBD1. J was trimmed by 6 bases and V by 1 base; bases with no gene match: 4. This CDR3 comprises 16 residues. The CDR3 protein is CASSLEGQGAVNEQFF. The CDR3 DNA follows: TGTGCCAGCAGTTTAGAGGGACAGGGGGCGGTCAATGAGCAGTTCTTC.

This clonotype was found many times. This rearrangement joins TRBV3-1 to TRBJ2-3; D unresolved. The CDR3 runs to 12 residues. V gave up 4 bases and J gave up 6 bases, with 8 bases separating them. Per germline, CDR1 LGHDT and CDR2 YNNKEL (reference sequence). The chain's CDR3 is CASSPTWDTQYF. CDR3 nucleotides: TGTGCCAGCAGCCCTACGTGGGATACGCAGTATTTT.

This clonotype was recorded a few times. J is TRBJ2-2 and V is TRBV5-1; TRBD1 aligns across 8 bases. After removal of 4 bases from V and 6 bases from J, the junction contained 5 bases not matched to a gene. Germline CDR1 is SGHRS and CDR2 is YFSETQ. The CDR3 runs 14 residues. The DNA for the CDR3 is TGCGCCAGCAGCCCCAGGGGGCAGTCCGGGGAGCTGTTTTTT. This encodes CASSPRGQSGELFF.

This clonotype appeared a few times. The chain links TRBV11-1 to TRBJ2-1; D might be TRBD2 (5 bases). The CDR3 has 16 residues. Germline V gene sequence: CDR1 SGHAT, CDR2 FQDESV (reference sequence). Trimming removed 5 bases at V and 2 bases at J, with 16 bases between. The CDR3 DNA reads TGTGCCAGCAGCCCGAGGACTGGCTTTACCTACAATGAGCAGTTCTTC. It is translated as CASSPRTGFTYNEQFF.

The gene calls are TRBV18 and TRBJ2-7; perhaps TRBD1 as D (5 bases). Germline V gene data show CDR1 as KGHSH and CDR2 as LQKENI. The CDR3 extends over 15 amino acids. V dropped 3 bases and J dropped 2 bases, with 14 bases sitting between them. The CDR3 DNA reads as TGTGCCAGCTCACCGGAACAGGTCGTTCCCTACGAGCAGTACTTC. Protein sequence: CASSPEQVVPYEQYF.